This T cell receptor (beta chain) is from a study of T cells in Graves' hyperthyroidism and ophthalmopathy. Study summary: Before any treatment, at initial diagnosis, peripheral blood was collected. Study observations and caveats: Ophthalmopathy was distinguished from stable hyperthyroidism by 13 V-J signatures. It was a median around 6 months before onset that the model predicted ophthalmopathy.

The germline V and J ends were trimmed by 4 bases and 8 bases, with 22 bases remaining between them. This CDR3 has 16 amino acids. Germline values: CDR1 KGHDR, CDR2 SFDVKD. For ophthalmopathy patients, the Clinical Activity Score was at least 3 and the NOSPECS grade at least 4; duration was under 3 months. Regions amplified from RNA transcripts were the TCR beta CDR3 regions. The TCR CDR3 first-round RT-PCR relied on the HTBI primer set. TCRdb re-called the multiplex PCR reads with MiXCR, one entry per CDR3 protein. The table has approximately 30,000 distinct CDR3 sequences, roughly half seen once. This clonotype was recorded once. Its antigen is as yet unknown.

The specimen sequenced was blood. V and J are TRBV24-1 and TRBJ1-2; no clear D gene. The TCR sequence derives from a woman aged 40 to 50 with Graves' ophthalmopathy. The CDR3 sequence: CATSDRGSGWYQGYTF. The CDR3 bases are TGTGCCACCAGTGACCGGGGATCCGGGTGGTACCAAGGCTACACCTTC.